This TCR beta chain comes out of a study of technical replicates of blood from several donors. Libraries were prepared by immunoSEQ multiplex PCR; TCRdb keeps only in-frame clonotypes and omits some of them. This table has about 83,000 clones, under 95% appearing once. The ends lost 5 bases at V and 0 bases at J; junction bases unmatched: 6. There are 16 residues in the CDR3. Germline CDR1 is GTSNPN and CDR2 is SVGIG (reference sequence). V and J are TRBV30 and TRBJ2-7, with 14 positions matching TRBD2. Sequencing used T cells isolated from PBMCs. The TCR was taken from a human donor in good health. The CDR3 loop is CAWLPGLAGASYEQYF. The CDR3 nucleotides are TGTGCCTGGCTACCGGGACTAGCGGGGGCCTCCTACGAGCAGTACTTC.